In this sample, the clone carrying this TCR beta chain turned up a few times. This specimen belongs to a study of blood T cell repertoires in COVID-19. At the level of the study: Researchers got acute and convalescent COVID-19 samples from the United States, Italy and Spain. T cells, B-cell-depleted T cells, or PBMCs supplied cDNA or gDNA.

The CDR3 contains 14 residues. Authors' data handling: Using reference gene primer amplification, nucleated cell counts were estimated. Produced via immunoSEQ multiplex PCR; TCRdb's table is partial and in-frame only. That table furnishes V, J and clone size, whereas the DNA furnished D and trimming. The table lists about 330,000 clones, 87% of them singletons, with approximately 9.9% in the top ten. A Seattle source enrolled patients during active infection and followed them longitudinally. The clonotype was recovered from a man younger than 45 with COVID-19, enrolled during active disease. The chain has TRBV21-1 and TRBJ1-4. TRBV21-1 is a listed pseudogene. Input material: peripheral blood. The CDR3 sequence is CASSKRTADPGGFF. CDR3 nucleotide sequence: TGTGCCAGCAGCAAGCGGACAGCAGATCCGGGGGGTTTTTTT.